The T cell receptor beta chain described here comes from a study of blood T cell repertoires in COVID-19. As for the study in general: COVID-19 samples collected from the United States, Italy and Spain covered acute and convalescent phases.

TCRdb's copy holds only in-frame clones and misses some; the assay was immunoSEQ multiplex PCR. The sample records roughly 70,000 clones, less than 95% being singletons. The CDR3 length is 15 residues. Germline CDR1 reads SGHNT; CDR2 reads YYREEE (reference sequence). Trimming stripped 4 bases from V and 0 bases from J, with 11 bases between. The receptor's source is a woman aged 55-69 years with active COVID-19. The sequencing sample was made of peripheral blood. The chain employs TRBV5-4 and TRBJ2-1, with D possibly matching TRBD1 (6 bases). The DNA of the CDR3 is TGTGCCAGCAGCCGCAGGGGAAGCTCCTACAATGAGCAGTTCTTC. Encoded protein: CASSRRGSSYNEQFF.